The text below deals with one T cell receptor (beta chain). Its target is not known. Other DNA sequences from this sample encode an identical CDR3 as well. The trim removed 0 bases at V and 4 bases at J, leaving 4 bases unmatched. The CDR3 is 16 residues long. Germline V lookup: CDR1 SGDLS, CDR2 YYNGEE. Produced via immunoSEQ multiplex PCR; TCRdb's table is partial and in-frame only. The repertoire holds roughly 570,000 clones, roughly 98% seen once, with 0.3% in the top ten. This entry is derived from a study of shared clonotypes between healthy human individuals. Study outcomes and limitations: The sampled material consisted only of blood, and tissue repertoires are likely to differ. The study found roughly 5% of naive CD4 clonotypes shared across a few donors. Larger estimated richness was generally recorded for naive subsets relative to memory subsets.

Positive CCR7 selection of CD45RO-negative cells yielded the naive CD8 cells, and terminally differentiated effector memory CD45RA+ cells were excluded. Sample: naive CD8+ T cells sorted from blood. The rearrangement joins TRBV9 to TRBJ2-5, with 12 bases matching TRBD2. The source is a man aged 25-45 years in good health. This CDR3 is CASSVGLAGVGETQYF. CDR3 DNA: TGTGCCAGCAGCGTAGGACTAGCGGGAGTAGGAGAGACCCAGTACTTC. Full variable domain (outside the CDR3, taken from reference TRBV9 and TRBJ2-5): DSGVTQTPKHLITATGQRVTLRCSPRSGDLSVYWYQQSLDQGLQFLIQYYNGEERAKGNILERFSAQQFPDLHSELNLSSLELGDSALYFCASSVGLAGVGETQYFGPGTRLLVL.